Listed here are 24 T cell receptor beta chains from one sample, sequenced in a study of shared clonotypes between healthy human individuals. Profiled with immunoSEQ multiplex PCR; TCRdb holds only in-frame clones, not every one. Seen here are approximately 2,200,000 clones, more than 85% observed once, and the top ten hold around 1.7%. As defined, naive CD8 cells were CD45RO-negative and positively selected for CCR7, with terminally differentiated effector memory CD45RA+ cells excluded. The sequenced material came from naive CD8+ T cells from PBMCs. All receptors come from a man between 18 and 35 years old in good health. Some clones in this sample may be carry-over from other donors' samples.

The chain couples TRBV12-2 to TRBJ1-2. TRBV12-2 is designated a pseudogene. CDR3 size: 17 residues. The CDR3 here is CASRLGDFAPMSYGYTF. Here the CDR3 DNA reads TGTGCAAGTCGCTTAGGGGATTTCGCTCCTATGTCCTATGGCTACACCTTC.

The V gene is TRBV6-4, the J gene TRBJ2-3; D not certain. The CDR3 sequence is 16 residues long. The germline gives CDR1 MRHNA, CDR2 SNTAGT. V was pared by 0 bases and J by 0 bases, with 10 bases between. The CDR3 reads CASSDSWSSSTDTQYF. CDR3 bases: TGTGCCAGCAGTGACTCTTGGTCGAGCAGCACAGATACGCAGTATTTT.

This sequence joins TRBV7-8 and TRBJ2-1; TRBD1 or TRBD2 may be the D gene (6 bases each). V lost 5 bases and J 7 bases, leaving 18 bases between the germline ends. The CDR3 loop spans 15 amino acids. Germline CDR1 reads SGHVS; CDR2 reads FQNEAQ. The CDR3 sequence: CASSPKGGAGNEQFF. The DNA of the CDR3 is TGTGCCAGCAGCCCTAAGGGGGGTGCGGGGAATGAGCAGTTCTTC.

In the case of this clone: This sample also contains other DNA sequences that code for the same CDR3. This sequence joins TRBV5-1 and TRBJ1-1; D is unclear. The germline V gene encodes CDR1 SGHRS and CDR2 YFSETQ. V was clipped by 0 bases and J by 2 bases, with 8 bases between them. This CDR3 contains 14 residues. The CDR3, as DNA: TGCGCCAGCAGCTTGGGACGGGGTAACACTGAAGCTTTCTTT. It specifies CASSLGRGNTEAFF.

V gene TRBV29-1 combines with J gene TRBJ2-5, with 13 positions matching TRBD2. The DNA matches TRBJ2-7 better at its end, which makes the J call doubtful. The CDR3 contains 13 residues. CDR1 is SQVTM, CDR2 ANQGSEA, per germline. Here the CDR3 DNA reads TGCAGCGCCGGACTAGCGGGAGCCCACGAGCAGTACTTC. Translation gives CSAGLAGAHEQYF.

The chain uses TRBV13 and TRBJ1-2; possibly TRBD1 for D (6 bases). The CDR3 consists of 15 residues. Germline V gene sequence: CDR1 PRHDT, CDR2 FYEKMQ (reference sequence). V gave up 5 bases and J gave up 6 bases, with 19 bases separating them. CDR3 region: CASSPHREGGDGYTF. CDR3 nucleotides: TGTGCCAGCAGCCCTCACAGGGAAGGTGGAGATGGCTACACCTTC. Full variable domain (missing parts from reference TRBV13 and TRBJ1-2): AAGVIQSPRHLIKEKRETATLKCYPIPRHDTVYWYQQGPGQDPQFLISFYEKMQSDKGSIPDRFSAQQFSDYHSELNMSSLELGDSALYFCASSPHREGGDGYTFGSGTRLTVV.

The chain combines TRBV27 with TRBJ1-2, with TRBD1 matching 8 bases. This CDR3 region has 19 residues. Trimming took 1 base from V and 3 from J; bases not matched to a gene: 16. From germline, CDR1 is MNHEY and CDR2 SMNVEV (reference sequence). CDR3 coding DNA: TGTGCCAGCAGTTTATATCCAGGGGGCACCGGGACCTCATACTATGGCTACACCTTC. The encoded protein is CASSLYPGGTGTSYYGYTF.

The chain has TRBV9 and TRBJ2-2, with 8 positions matching TRBD1. The CDR3 is made up of 15 amino acids. The J segment lost 4 bases and the V segment lost 3 bases, leaving 5 bases of the junction unmatched. The V gene's germline CDR1 is SGDLS and CDR2 YYNGEE. DNA of the CDR3: TGTGCCAGCAGCGCCGTAACAGGGGGCACCGGGGAGCTGTTTTTT. Residues: CASSAVTGGTGELFF.

CDR3 sequence: CAHPRGTQDGYTF. The CDR3 DNA sequence: TGCGCCCACCCGAGGGGGACCCAAGATGGCTACACCTTC. The chain joins TRBV23-1 to TRBJ1-2; the D gene is possibly TRBD1 (6 bases). TRBV23-1 carries the ORF label, with uncertain function. The CDR3 runs 13 residues. V was pared by 11 bases and J by 6 bases, with 19 bases between.

The V gene is TRBV4-3, the J gene TRBJ1-2; D gene unclear. The V end was cut by 1 base, the J end by 8 bases, with 20 bases between. The CDR3 sequence is 16 residues long. Germline assignment: CDR1 LGHNA and CDR2 YSLEER. The CDR3 region has the DNA TGCGCCAGCAGCCAAGGCGGACGAGCCCGCTCTGACGGCTACACCTTC. This sequence encodes CASSQGGRARSDGYTF.

This clone was seen only once. The genes are TRBV25-1 and TRBJ2-7; D not certain. Trimming removed 3 bases from V and 2 bases from J, with 14 bases in between. The CDR3 has 15 residues. Germline CDR1 reads MGHDK; CDR2 reads SYGVNS. The CDR3 region has the DNA TGTGCCAGCAGTGATCGGACGGGTTTTCCCTACGAGCAGTACTTC. This codes for CASSDRTGFPYEQYF.

The rearrangement links TRBV5-5 to TRBJ2-7; D gene uncertain. Germline assignment: CDR1 SGHKS and CDR2 YYEKEE (reference sequence). Between the trimmed V and J ends, which lost 1 base and 0 bases, there was a span of 8 bases. The CDR3 loop spans 14 amino acids. The CDR3 region has the DNA TGTGCCAGCAGCTTGAAGTGGCCCTCCTACGAGCAGTACTTC. It yields the protein CASSLKWPSYEQYF.

The rearrangement uses TRBV7-9 and TRBJ1-1; D is undetermined. Trimming shortened V by 2 bases and J by 1 base, and 11 bases separated the two germline ends. Germline loops: CDR1 SEHNR, CDR2 FQNEAQ (reference sequence). This CDR3 has 15 residues. Here the CDR3 DNA reads TGTGCCAGCAGCTTATGGCAGGCTGAGAACACTGAAGCTTTCTTT. Its translation is CASSLWQAENTEAFF.

This chain joins TRBV28 and TRBJ2-1; 9 nucleotides agree with TRBD2. CDR1 MDHEN and CDR2 SYDVKM come from the germline V gene. V was pared by 6 bases and J by 4 bases, with 7 bases of the junction left unmatched. CDR3 length: 15 amino acids. The chain's CDR3 is CASSPVTSGYNEQFF. Here the CDR3 DNA reads TGTGCCAGCAGCCCCGTGACTAGCGGTTACAATGAGCAGTTCTTC.

This chain connects TRBV7-9 to TRBJ2-7; D gene uncertain. Germline V gene data show CDR1 as SEHNR and CDR2 as FQNEAQ (reference sequence). V was trimmed by 0 bases and J by 6 bases, leaving 9 bases between them. The CDR3 is 13 amino acids. The CDR3 loop reads CASSLAWGGEQYF. The CDR3 DNA is TGTGCCAGCAGCTTAGCGTGGGGTGGCGAGCAGTACTTC.

The chain carries TRBV28 and TRBJ2-7, with TRBD1 matching 8 bases. This CDR3 is built from 13 residues. V dropped 8 bases and J dropped 2; count of bases not matched to a gene: 5. Germline-derived CDR1 and CDR2 are MDHEN and SYDVKM. The CDR3 DNA follows: TGTGCCAGCGATCAGGGGGCCCCCTACGAGCAGTACTTC. Translated, it gives CASDQGAPYEQYF.

The chain combines TRBV4-3 with TRBJ2-7; TRBD2 agrees at 7 bases. Per the germline V gene, CDR1 is LGHNA and CDR2 is YSLEER. This CDR3 is built from 16 residues. With V trimmed by 1 base and J by 3 bases, 9 bases remained unmatched. The CDR3 DNA reads as TGCGCCAGCAGCCAAGCTCGGGGGGACCTTTTCTACGAGCAGTACTTC. Translating gives CASSQARGDLFYEQYF.

The chain joins TRBV4-3 to TRBJ2-7; D perhaps matches TRBD1 (6 bases). CDR1 and CDR2 from the germline V gene are LGHNA and YSLEER. V lost 0 bases, J lost 4 bases, and 19 bases lay in between. This CDR3 contains 17 residues. The CDR3: CASSQEWTVDRRYEQYF. CDR3 coding DNA: TGCGCCAGCAGCCAAGAATGGACGGTTGACAGGCGGTACGAGCAGTACTTC.

This clone was recorded only once. The chain combines TRBV6-4 with TRBJ2-1, with TRBD2 matching over 9 bases. Germline CDR1 is MRHNA and CDR2 is SNTAGT. This CDR3 has 15 amino acids. The V and J ends lost 4 bases and 2 bases, in that order; junction bases with no gene match: 3. CDR3 protein: CASSVLAGPYNEQFF. In DNA, the CDR3 is TGTGCCAGCAGTGTGCTAGCGGGGCCCTACAATGAGCAGTTCTTC.

The chain couples TRBV7-9 to TRBJ2-3; 10 bases line up with TRBD1. CDR1 SEHNR and CDR2 FQNEAQ come from the germline V gene (reference sequence). Unmatched junction bases numbered 13, after V lost 4 bases and J lost 3 bases. This CDR3 spans 18 amino acids. CDR3 region: CASSSDDIWTGGTDTQYF. As DNA, the CDR3 is TGTGCCAGCAGCTCCGACGATATATGGACAGGGGGGACAGATACGCAGTATTTT.

V and J are TRBV16 and TRBJ2-5, with D perhaps matching TRBD1 (6 bases). CDR1 and CDR2 (germline): KGHSY, FQNENV. There are 16 residues in the CDR3. V was trimmed by 0 bases and J by 5 bases, leaving 16 bases between them. The CDR3 nucleotides read TGTGCCAGCAGCCAATCGTCCGGCCAGGGGATCGAGACCCAGTACTTC. Translation gives CASSQSSGQGIETQYF.

The rearrangement links TRBV4-3 to TRBJ2-7; D is perhaps TRBD2 (5 bases). This CDR3 has 15 residues. Per the germline V gene, CDR1 is LGHNA and CDR2 is YSLEER. The ends were cut back, 1 base at V and 2 bases at J, with 12 bases in the middle. CDR3 residues: CASSQGELGAYEQYF. DNA for the CDR3: TGCGCCAGCAGCCAAGGGGAACTAGGAGCCTACGAGCAGTACTTC.

This clone was seen only once. This chain uses TRBV2 with TRBJ2-5; 10 bases line up with TRBD1. The germline V gene has CDR1 SNHLY and CDR2 FYNNEI. The length of the CDR3 is 14 residues. V was clipped by 5 bases and J by 5 bases; unmatched bases: 5. The CDR3 spells CASSRTGGRETQYF. CDR3 nucleotides: TGTGCCAGCAGTCGGACAGGGGGTAGGGAGACCCAGTACTTC.

This chain links TRBV7-8 with TRBJ2-7; 8 bases line up with TRBD1. The trim removed 4 bases at V and 2 bases at J, leaving 10 bases unmatched. Germline CDR1 is SGHVS and CDR2 is FQNEAQ. CDR3 length equals 16 residues. CDR3 bases: TGTGCCAGCAGCTCACCACTGACAGGGGATCCCTACGAGCAGTACTTC. This encodes CASSSPLTGDPYEQYF.